A selection of T cell receptor beta chains follows, all from one sample in a study of cytomegalovirus exposure and HLA in healthy donors. Using immunoSEQ multiplex PCR, the repertoire was profiled, and TCRdb retains in-frame clones only, with some absent. The sample table includes roughly 80,000 clones. The sequenced sample was PBMCs. The source of these receptors is a man aged 45-60 years in good health and CMV-seropositive. The CDR3 runs from the conserved cysteine through the conserved F or W. D genes are given only for firm matches.

j_call v_call d_call cdr3_aa cdr3_nt
TRBJ2-7 TRBV5-1 . CASSLDPGGYEQYF TGCGCCAGCAGCTTGGACCCGGGTGGCTACGAGCAGTACTTC
TRBJ2-7 TRBV5-1 TRBD2 CASSPNRPGLAAEQYF TGCGCCAGCAGCCCCAACCGCCCGGGACTAGCGGCCGAGCAGTACTTC
TRBJ1-1 TRBV7-6 TRBD1 CASSPRGQGAAEAFF TGTGCCAGCAGCCCCCGGGGGCAGGGGGCGGCTGAAGCTTTCTTT
TRBJ2-5 TRBV6-6 . CASRETAGETQYF TGTGCCAGCAGGGAGACTGCGGGAGAGACCCAGTACTTC
TRBJ1-4 TRBV4-1 . CASSSVQTAGNEKLFF TGCGCCAGCAGCTCGGTCCAAACAGCAGGGAATGAAAAACTGTTTTTT
TRBJ2-2 TRBV5-1 . CASSLWSGIGTGELFF TGCGCCAGCAGCTTGTGGTCGGGGATTGGGACCGGGGAGCTGTTTTTT
TRBJ1-1 TRBV5-1 TRBD1 CASSAQGAQTEAFF TGCGCCAGCAGCGCTCAGGGGGCGCAAACTGAAGCTTTCTTT
TRBJ1-4 TRBV19 . CASSPGQSKLFF TGTGCCAGTAGTCCAGGACAGTCTAAACTGTTTTTT
TRBJ2-1 TRBV9 TRBD2 CASSVGSGGANEQFF TGTGCCAGCAGCGTAGGTAGCGGGGGGGCCAATGAGCAGTTCTTC
TRBJ2-2 TRBV5-1 . CASSFQRRGTGELFF TGCGCCAGCAGCTTCCAGCGTAGAGGCACCGGGGAGCTGTTTTTT
TRBJ2-6 TRBV5-1 TRBD1 CASSFPRGGANVLTF TGCGCCAGCAGCTTCCCCAGGGGGGGGGCCAACGTCCTGACTTTC
TRBJ2-1 TRBV5-1 . CASSQYRAGDEQFF TGCGCCAGCTCTCAATACAGGGCTGGGGATGAGCAGTTCTTC
TRBJ1-2 TRBV5-6 . CASSLSGGSGYTF TGTGCCAGCAGCTTGTCCGGGGGAAGTGGCTACACCTTC
TRBJ2-1 TRBV29-1 . CSVEEGLYNEQFF TGCAGCGTTGAAGAGGGACTTTACAATGAGCAGTTCTTC
TRBJ1-2 TRBV7-9 . CASSLDGKANYGYTF TGTGCCAGCAGCTTAGACGGGAAAGCTAACTATGGCTACACCTTC
TRBJ1-2 TRBV7-2 TRBD1 CASSLDRGNGYTF TGTGCCAGCAGCTTAGACAGGGGGAATGGCTACACCTTC
TRBJ1-2 TRBV6-1 . CASRGGLGAAGYTF TGTGCCAGCAGGGGGGGGTTGGGGGCCGCTGGCTACACCTTC
TRBJ2-5 TRBV5-6 TRBD2 CASSLTSGDISQETQYF TGTGCCAGCAGCTTGACTAGCGGGGACATTAGCCAAGAGACCCAGTACTTC
TRBJ2-3 TRBV9 . CASSVGNRGTDTQYF TGTGCCAGCAGCGTAGGGAACAGAGGCACAGATACGCAGTATTTT
TRBJ2-6 TRBV5-1 TRBD1 CASSLGAPGQLSSGANVLTF TGCGCCAGCAGCTTAGGGGCTCCGGGACAGCTAAGCTCTGGGGCCAACGTCCTGACTTTC
TRBJ2-4 TRBV5-1 . CASSLGLAERAKNIQYF TGCGCCAGCAGCCTAGGCTTAGCGGAGCGAGCCAAAAACATTCAGTACTTC
TRBJ1-3 TRBV4-2 TRBD1 CASSHGQGGNTIYF TGTGCCAGCAGCCATGGACAGGGCGGAAACACCATATATTTT
TRBJ1-2 TRBV14 . CASSYGGNYGYTF TGTGCCAGCAGCTACGGAGGGAATTATGGCTACACCTTC
TRBJ1-1 TRBV2 TRBD1 CASSLWTGENTEAFF TGTGCCAGCAGTCTATGGACAGGGGAAAACACTGAAGCTTTCTTT
TRBJ2-5 TRBV5-4 TRBD1 CASSRGTAVEETQYF TGTGCCAGCAGCCGTGGGACAGCCGTGGAAGAGACCCAGTACTTC
TRBJ2-5 TRBV5-1 TRBD2 CASSIDSGGASQETQYF TGCGCCAGCAGCATCGATAGCGGGGGGGCCTCCCAAGAGACCCAGTACTTC
TRBJ2-3 TRBV9 . CASSSQTGSGDTQYF TGTGCCAGCAGCTCCCAGACAGGTTCAGGGGATACGCAGTATTTT
TRBJ2-3 TRBV18 TRBD1 CASSRDRVDTQYF TGTGCCAGCTCACGGGACAGGGTCGATACGCAGTATTTT
TRBJ1-5 TRBV19 . CASSHLRGQPQHF TGTGCCAGTAGCCACCTCAGGGGTCAGCCCCAGCATTTT
TRBJ1-3 TRBV5-6 TRBD1 CASSPLDRGETGNTIYF TGTGCCAGCAGCCCATTGGACAGGGGAGAAACTGGAAACACCATATATTTT
TRBJ2-2 TRBV18 . CASSRAGATGELFF TGTGCCAGCTCGCGGGCAGGTGCGACCGGGGAGCTGTTTTTT
TRBJ2-1 TRBV9 TRBD1 CASTPDRGEYNEQFF TGTGCCAGCACCCCTGACAGGGGGGAGTACAATGAGCAGTTCTTC
TRBJ1-1 TRBV19 . CASHVDPGDTEAFF TGTGCCAGTCACGTCGATCCAGGGGACACTGAAGCTTTCTTT
TRBJ2-7 TRBV9 . CASSPRAERSYEQYF TGTGCCAGCAGCCCCAGGGCCGAGAGGTCCTACGAGCAGTACTTC
TRBJ1-1 TRBV6-5 TRBD1 CASRGQGTPEAFF TGTGCCAGCAGGGGACAGGGGACCCCTGAAGCTTTCTTT
TRBJ1-2 TRBV4-1 . CASSQDTGTTGYGYTF TGCGCCAGCAGCCAAGATACGGGAACCACCGGCTATGGCTACACCTTC
TRBJ2-1 TRBV5-1 . CASTKLRGGGTENEQFF TGCGCCAGCACTAAGCTCAGGGGAGGGGGGACGGAAAATGAGCAGTTCTTC
TRBJ2-7 TRBV7-8 . CASSLKGDEQYF TGTGCCAGCAGCTTAAAAGGGGACGAGCAGTACTTC
TRBJ2-1 TRBV7-8 . CASSIFNEQFF TGTGCCAGCAGTATCTTCAATGAGCAGTTCTTC
TRBJ1-2 TRBV30 . CAWSVKTTGGYTF TGTGCCTGGAGTGTAAAGACGACTGGTGGCTACACCTTC
TRBJ2-2 TRBV27 . CASSPLSGDTGELFF TGTGCCAGCAGTCCCCTGTCGGGGGACACCGGGGAGCTGTTTTTT
TRBJ2-3 TRBV9 TRBD1 CASSVGTGDRDTQYF TGTGCCAGCAGCGTAGGGACAGGGGACAGAGATACGCAGTATTTT
TRBJ1-1 TRBV15 TRBD1 CATSRGQGEGSSPMNTEAFF TGTGCCACCAGCAGGGGACAGGGTGAGGGTTCCTCCCCCATGAACACTGAAGCTTTCTTT
TRBJ1-6 TRBV27 . CASSLEGDSPLHF TGTGCCAGCAGTTTAGAGGGGGATTCACCCCTCCACTTT
TRBJ2-1 TRBV2 TRBD2 CASSGGSSYNEQFF TGTGCCAGTAGCGGGGGCAGCTCCTACAATGAGCAGTTCTTC
TRBJ2-2 TRBV5-6 . CASRPGMGNTGELFF TGTGCCAGCAGGCCAGGGATGGGGAACACCGGGGAGCTGTTTTTT
TRBJ2-3 TRBV6-1 . CASSGDQAGRDTQYF TGTGCCAGCAGTGGGGACCAAGCGGGTCGAGATACGCAGTATTTT
TRBJ2-2 TRBV5-1 TRBD2 CAGGGTGELFF TGCGCTGGGGGGGGCACCGGGGAGCTGTTTTTT
TRBJ2-3 TRBV2 TRBD2 CASSEGLAGRTDTQYF TGTGCCAGCAGTGAAGGGCTAGCGGGGCGCACAGATACGCAGTATTTT
TRBJ1-1 TRBV7-2 TRBD1 CASIVRPGGSSEAFF TGTGCCAGCATCGTGAGGCCAGGGGGATCCTCTGAAGCTTTCTTT
TRBJ1-2 TRBV5-4 . CASNNGPGNYGYTF TGTGCCAGCAATAACGGCCCAGGGAACTATGGCTACACCTTC
TRBJ2-3 TRBV5-1 . CASSLPTPDTQYF TGCGCCAGCAGCTTACCTACCCCAGATACGCAGTATTTT
TRBJ1-2 TRBV12-5 . CASGLRDKYGYTF TGTGCTAGTGGTTTGAGGGACAAGTATGGCTACACCTTC
TRBJ1-2 TRBV28 . CASSLSPGRVEGYTF TGTGCCAGCAGTTTATCCCCCGGCAGGGTAGAGGGCTACACCTTC
TRBJ1-6 TRBV9 TRBD1 CASSTTGGNSPLHF TGTGCCAGCAGCACCACAGGGGGTAATTCACCCCTCCACTTT
TRBJ1-2 TRBV5-1 . CASSLDGSHYGYTF TGCGCCAGCAGCTTGGACGGGAGTCACTATGGCTACACCTTC
TRBJ2-2 TRBV19 . CASSRSGQATGELFF TGTGCCAGTAGTAGATCGGGACAAGCCACCGGGGAGCTGTTTTTT